This TCR beta chain was identified in a study of radiation and T cells in renal cell carcinoma. The V gene lost 1 base and the J gene lost 6 bases, with 16 bases spanning the gap. This CDR3 region has 16 residues. The germline gives CDR1 SNHLY, CDR2 FYNNEI. Measured with immunoSEQ multiplex PCR; TCRdb has only the in-frame clones, and not every one. Of over 60,000 clones listed, 80% to 90% are singletons. The time point is: blood 2 weeks post-SBRT. Documented treatment: 15 Gy SBRT to primary tumor, nephrectomy 4 weeks later. This sequence was found in a woman between 45 and 60 years old with renal cell carcinoma. The specimen comprised blood, sampled from a patient whose treatment included radiotherapy and nephrectomy. The chain uses TRBV2 and TRBJ2-1, with TRBD2 as a possible D gene (5 bases). The CDR3 DNA is TGTGCCAGCAGTGAAGGGGCTAGCTCCCTCCCCAATGAGCAGTTCTTC. As protein: CASSEGASSLPNEQFF.